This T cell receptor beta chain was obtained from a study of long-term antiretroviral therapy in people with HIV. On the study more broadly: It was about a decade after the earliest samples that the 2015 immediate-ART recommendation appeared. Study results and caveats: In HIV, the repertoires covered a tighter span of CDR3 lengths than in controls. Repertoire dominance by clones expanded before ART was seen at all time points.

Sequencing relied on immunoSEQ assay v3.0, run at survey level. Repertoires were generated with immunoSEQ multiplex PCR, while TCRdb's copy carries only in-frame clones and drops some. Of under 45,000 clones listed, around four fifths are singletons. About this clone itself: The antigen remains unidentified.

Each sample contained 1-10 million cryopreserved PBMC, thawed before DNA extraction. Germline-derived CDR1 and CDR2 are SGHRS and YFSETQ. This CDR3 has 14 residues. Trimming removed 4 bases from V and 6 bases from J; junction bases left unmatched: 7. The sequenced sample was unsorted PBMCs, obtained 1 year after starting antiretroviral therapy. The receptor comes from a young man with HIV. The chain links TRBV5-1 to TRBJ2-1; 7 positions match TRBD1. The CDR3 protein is CASSPTGYGNEQFF. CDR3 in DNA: TGCGCCAGCAGCCCGACAGGGTATGGCAATGAGCAGTTCTTC.